Below, 29 T cell receptor beta chains from the same sample are listed, as sequenced in a study of blood T cell repertoires in COVID-19 (TCRdb year 2020). Libraries were made using the immunoSEQ multiplex PCR assay. TCRdb took this table from immuneACCESS and kept in-frame rearrangements with V and J called. Such tables lack part of the clones; where checked against another copy, unresolved V genes explain under half of the gap, and the rest is unexplained. This sample holds 300,000 to 450,000 clones; approximately 89% were observed only once. 1.3% of the sample is in the top ten clones. Sequenced sample: PBMCs or T cells enriched from blood (not recorded which). These receptors all come from a man younger than 40 who had recovered from COVID-19.

The gene calls are TRBV7-2 and TRBJ1-5, with TRBD1 identical over 8 bases. Trimming took 0 bases from V and 5 from J; bases not matched to a gene: 0. CDR3 length equals 14 residues. In germline, CDR1 is SGHTA, CDR2 FQGNSA. The CDR3 protein is CASSLAQGDQPQHF. CDR3 sequence (DNA): TGTGCCAGCAGCTTAGCACAGGGGGATCAGCCCCAGCATTTT.

This clone was picked up one time. The chain joins TRBV12-3 or TRBV12-4 to TRBJ2-5; D is unclear. CDR3 length: 12 residues. The ends were cut back, 6 bases at V and 1 base at J, with 6 bases in the middle. The CDR3 region is CASRGSQETQYF. CDR3 in DNA: TGTGCCAGCAGGGGCAGCCAAGAGACCCAGTACTTC.

The J gene is TRBJ2-3, the V gene TRBV7-6, with 8 nucleotides matching TRBD2. The trim removed 5 bases at V and 7 bases at J, leaving 11 bases unmatched. Germline CDR1 is SGHVS and CDR2 is FNYEAQ. The CDR3 length is 15 residues. CDR3 nucleotides: TGTGCCAGCAGCGGTAGCGGGGCCGGTCAGAATACGCAGTATTTT. Translating gives CASSGSGAGQNTQYF.

A single count supports this clone. The chain uses TRBV18 and TRBJ1-1; TRBD1 is a possible D gene (5 bases). The CDR3 is made up of 13 amino acids. The V end lost 5 bases, the J end lost 1 base, and 8 bases lay between the germline ends. Germline V gene data show CDR1 as KGHSH and CDR2 as LQKENI. CDR3 sequence (DNA): TGTGCCAGCTCAGGGCAGGGGAACACTGAAGCTTTCTTT. Encoded protein: CASSGQGNTEAFF.

The chain is built from TRBV3-1 (or the pseudogene TRBV3-2) and TRBJ1-5; D is perhaps TRBD1 (5 bases). CDR3 length: 13 amino acids. Between the trimmed V and J ends, which lost 4 bases and 7 bases, there was a span of 11 bases. Looked up from germline, CDR1 is LGHDT and CDR2 is YNNKEL (reference sequence). The CDR3 is CASSRQGGQPQHF. CDR3 DNA sequence: TGTGCCAGCAGCCGCCAGGGCGGCCAGCCCCAGCATTTT.

Comment on this clone: The same CDR3 arises from other DNA sequences in this sample as well. The chain joins TRBV20-1 to TRBJ2-1; unclear D gene. The CDR3 is 11 amino acids. Trimming removed 4 bases from V and 1 base from J, with 2 bases in between. Looked up from germline, CDR1 is DFQATT and CDR2 is SNEGSKA (reference sequence). The CDR3 region has the DNA TGCAGTGCTACATCCTACAATGAGCAGTTCTTC. Its protein is CSATSYNEQFF.

The rearrangement uses TRBV4-2 and TRBJ2-1; D not resolved. V was trimmed by 1 base and J by 2 bases, leaving 12 bases between them. The germline V gene has CDR1 LGHNA and CDR2 YNFKEQ. The CDR3 has 16 amino acids. CDR3 nucleotide sequence: TGTGCCAGCAGCCAAGGATCCCCCGAGCCCTACAATGAGCAGTTCTTC. It translates to CASSQGSPEPYNEQFF.

The J gene is TRBJ2-7, the V gene TRBV27; D uncertain. The length of the CDR3 is 15 residues. Between the trimmed V and J ends, which lost 0 bases and 0 bases, there was a span of 9 bases. In germline, CDR1 is MNHEY, CDR2 SMNVEV (reference sequence). The CDR3 nucleotides read TGTGCCAGCAGTTTATCGAGAAACCCCTCCTACGAGCAGTACTTC. This sequence encodes CASSLSRNPSYEQYF.

The rearrangement links TRBV2 to TRBJ2-2; 8 bases map to TRBD1. The CDR3 is made up of 16 amino acids. Germline CDR1 SNHLY, CDR2 FYNNEI. V lost 7 bases to trimming and J lost 5 bases; unmatched junction nucleotides: 12. The chain's CDR3 is CASTTSRGQLTGELFF. The CDR3 DNA reads as TGTGCCAGCACTACTTCCAGGGGGCAATTGACCGGGGAGCTGTTTTTT.

This clone was detected once. The gene calls are TRBV10-1 and TRBJ2-3, with D possibly TRBD2 on 5 matching bases. Per germline, CDR1 WNHNN and CDR2 SYGVQD (reference sequence). The V end was cut by 3 bases, the J end by 3 bases, with 13 bases between. CDR3 length equals 15 residues. The CDR3 nucleotides read TGCGCCAGCAGTGATCCGACTAAGGAAACAGATACGCAGTATTTT. This encodes CASSDPTKETDTQYF.

J is TRBJ1-5 and V is TRBV9; 7 nucleotides line up with TRBD1. Unmatched junction bases numbered 2, after V lost 0 bases and J lost 5 bases. The CDR3 sequence is 14 residues long. Germline V gene sequence: CDR1 SGDLS, CDR2 YYNGEE. The CDR3 nucleotides are TGTGCCAGCAGCGTAGGAGACAGGGATCAGCCCCAGCATTTT. The encoded protein is CASSVGDRDQPQHF.

A note on this clone: Additional DNA sequences in this sample encode the identical CDR3. V usage is TRBV5-1 and J usage is TRBJ1-2; unclear D gene. The germline V gene encodes CDR1 SGHRS and CDR2 YFSETQ. The V gene lost 5 bases and the J gene lost 0 bases, with 8 bases spanning the gap. The CDR3 contains 13 residues. CDR3 DNA: TGCGCCAGCAGTCCCGGAGCTAACTATGGCTACACCTTC. Amino acids: CASSPGANYGYTF.

The chain is built from TRBV5-1 and TRBJ1-6, with D hard to call. Trimming pared 2 bases from V and 9 bases from J, leaving 12 bases between. The CDR3 runs to 14 residues. The germline CDR1 and CDR2 sequences are SGHRS and YFSETQ. This chain's CDR3 is CASSFGEMGSPLHF. DNA of the CDR3: TGCGCCAGCAGCTTTGGGGAGATGGGTTCACCCCTCCACTTT.

The rearrangement joins TRBV2 to TRBJ1-1, with D perhaps TRBD1 (5 bases). Deletions cut 4 bases from V and 3 bases from J, with 12 bases between. The CDR3 runs 14 residues. CDR1 and CDR2 from the germline V gene are SNHLY and FYNNEI. CDR3 region: CASSVWGGDTEAFF. The CDR3 nucleotides are TGTGCCAGCAGTGTGTGGGGGGGAGACACTGAAGCTTTCTTT.

The chain couples TRBV11-2 to TRBJ1-6; D possibly corresponds to TRBD1 (5 bases). V was pared by 1 base and J by 5 bases, with 6 bases between. Germline-derived CDR1 and CDR2 are SGHAT and FQNNGV. This CDR3 is 14 amino acids long. The CDR3 nucleotides are TGTGCCAGCAGCTTAGGACAGAATAATTCACCCCTCCACTTT. Translated: CASSLGQNNSPLHF.

The chain couples TRBV4-1 to TRBJ1-1, with D uncertain. Germline assignment: CDR1 MGHRA and CDR2 YSYEKL. Trimming left V 0 bases short and J 7 bases short, with 9 bases between. The CDR3 is 13 amino acids. CDR3: CASSQEIRDEAFF. As DNA, the CDR3 is TGCGCCAGCAGCCAAGAAATCCGGGATGAAGCTTTCTTT.

The chain carries TRBV30 and TRBJ1-1; D is ambiguous. The CDR3 covers 12 residues. V lost 5 bases, J lost 5 bases, and 12 bases lay in between. Germline V lookup: CDR1 GTSNPN, CDR2 SVGIG (reference sequence). The CDR3 sequence: CAWGRRETEAFF. CDR3 nucleotide sequence: TGTGCCTGGGGGAGGAGGGAAACTGAAGCTTTCTTT.

This chain joins TRBV4-1 and TRBJ1-3; 8 bases are shared with TRBD1. The CDR3 has 15 residues. V was pared by 4 bases and J by 2 bases, with 4 bases of the junction left unmatched. The V gene's germline CDR1 is MGHRA and CDR2 YSYEKL. The CDR3 region has the DNA TGCGCCAGCAGCCGAATGACAGGGGCTGGAAACACCATATATTTT. As protein: CASSRMTGAGNTIYF.

V gene TRBV30 combines with J gene TRBJ1-3; D uncertain. CDR1 GTSNPN and CDR2 SVGIG come from the germline V gene (reference sequence). V was shortened by 6 bases and J by 3 bases, with 18 bases between the two germline ends. The CDR3 loop spans 15 amino acids. Here the CDR3 reads CACPAAGDVGNTIYF. The CDR3 bases are TGTGCCTGTCCCGCGGCGGGAGACGTTGGAAACACCATATATTTT.

The chain is built from TRBV6-5 and TRBJ1-6; 9 nucleotides line up with TRBD1. Germline CDR1 reads MNHEY; CDR2 reads SVGAGI. V trimming: 6 bases; J trimming: 8 bases; junction bases outside the gene matches: 5. The CDR3 has 14 amino acids. CDR3 nucleotides: TGTGCCAGCAGCCCGACAGGGGGTGATTCACCCCTCCACTTT. Amino acid sequence: CASSPTGGDSPLHF.

A single count supports this clone. The chain couples TRBV5-1 to TRBJ1-4; D call uncertain. The V gene lost 0 bases and the J gene lost 8 bases, with 17 bases spanning the gap. CDR1 and CDR2 (germline): SGHRS, YFSETQ. The length of the CDR3 is 16 residues. The CDR3 here is CASSLGQWEKREKLFF. The CDR3 DNA sequence: TGCGCCAGCAGCTTGGGTCAGTGGGAGAAAAGGGAAAAACTGTTTTTT.

The gene calls are TRBV19 and TRBJ1-2; TRBD1 agrees at 7 bases. This CDR3 region has 15 residues. V gave up 2 bases and J gave up 2 bases; unmatched junction bases: 5. In germline, CDR1 is LNHDA, CDR2 SQIVND (reference sequence). DNA of the CDR3: TGTGCCAGTAGTATAACGGAGGGGGCGAACTATGGCTACACCTTC. This gives the protein CASSITEGANYGYTF.

The V call is TRBV27, the J call TRBJ2-7; D may be TRBD1 (5 bases). The CDR3 runs to 13 residues. The germline V and J ends were trimmed by 6 bases and 7 bases, with 16 bases remaining between them. CDR1 MNHEY and CDR2 SMNVEV come from the germline V gene (reference sequence). The CDR3 region has the DNA TGTGCCAGCAGATTCAGGGCTAATGGTGAGCAGTACTTC. Protein sequence: CASRFRANGEQYF.

This clone was seen a handful of times. The chain couples TRBV6-5 to TRBJ1-1; perhaps TRBD1 as D (5 bases). Trimming removed 10 bases from V and 0 bases from J, with 15 bases in between. CDR1 and CDR2 (germline): MNHEY, SVGAGI. CDR3 length: 14 amino acids. In DNA, the CDR3 is TGTGCCACCAAGGGGCCTGAGATGAACACTGAAGCTTTCTTT. It is translated as CATKGPEMNTEAFF.

The J gene is TRBJ1-1, the V gene TRBV21-1; the table's D call of TRBD1 was not tested on the DNA. TRBV21-1 constitutes a pseudogene. The CDR3 is 11 amino acids. CDR3 DNA sequence: TGTGCCGGGACAGGGAACACTGAAGCTTTCTTT. Its translation is CAGTGNTEAFF.

This clone was counted only a few times. V is TRBV11-2 and J is TRBJ1-3; D is uncertain. The CDR3 contains 13 residues. V was trimmed by 6 bases and J by 8 bases, leaving 14 bases between them. Looked up from germline, CDR1 is SGHAT and CDR2 is FQNNGV. The CDR3 DNA reads as TGTGCCAGCAGGCGCATTGGCGGGGACACCATATATTTT. Amino acids: CASRRIGGDTIYF.

The chain is built from TRBV6-1 and TRBJ2-1; perhaps TRBD2 as D (6 bases). This CDR3 has 15 amino acids. Germline V lookup: CDR1 MNHNS, CDR2 SASEGT. V dropped 0 bases and J dropped 5 bases, with 11 bases sitting between them. As DNA, the CDR3 is TGTGCCAGCAGTGAAGCGCTTGGAGGGCACAATGAGCAGTTCTTC. This encodes CASSEALGGHNEQFF.

The rearrangement links TRBV5-6 to TRBJ1-3, with D tentatively TRBD1 (6 bases). The V gene lost 4 bases and the J gene lost 4 bases, with 12 bases spanning the gap. The CDR3 is 14 amino acids. Germline CDR1 is SGHDT and CDR2 is YYEEEE. CDR3 nucleotide sequence: TGTGCCAGCAGCACACAGGGTCCCGGAAACACCATATATTTT. Protein product: CASSTQGPGNTIYF.

This clone was seen only a few times. This chain uses TRBV29-1 with TRBJ2-1, with a tentative D call TRBD1 (5 bases). The CDR3 loop spans 14 amino acids. V lost 5 bases and J 2 bases, leaving 13 bases between the germline ends. CDR1 is SQVTM, CDR2 ANQGSEA, per germline. The CDR3 bases are TGCAGCGTTCTCACACAGACAGCCTACAATGAGCAGTTCTTC. This sequence encodes CSVLTQTAYNEQFF.